These 21 T cell receptor beta chains were all obtained from the same sample, sequenced in a study of blood T cell repertoires in COVID-19. Libraries were prepared by immunoSEQ multiplex PCR; TCRdb keeps only in-frame clonotypes and omits some of them. The repertoire consists of 300,000 or so clones, with approximately 91% occurring once and the leading ten covering 2% to 2.5%. The sequenced material came from peripheral blood. Receptor source: a woman aged 25 to 39 with COVID-19, enrolled during active disease.

The V gene is TRBV5-6, the J gene TRBJ1-6, with TRBD1 matching over 10 bases. This CDR3 comprises 15 residues. Trimming cost V 4 bases and J 4 bases; bases outside gene matches: 2. CDR1 and CDR2 from the germline V gene are SGHDT and YYEEEE. In nucleotides, the CDR3 is TGTGCCAGCAGCCTGGGACAGGGGTATAATTCACCCCTCCACTTT. Its translation is CASSLGQGYNSPLHF.

The chain couples TRBV28 to TRBJ2-7, with D unclear. Trimming took 9 bases from V and 4 from J, leaving 10 bases between them. Germline CDR1 is MDHEN and CDR2 is SYDVKM. This CDR3 comprises 11 residues. CDR3 sequence (DNA): TGTGCCAGTAAAGGAGCGTACGAGCAGTACTTC. The encoded protein is CASKGAYEQYF. The whole variable domain, remainder taken from reference TRBV28 and TRBJ2-7, is DVKVTQSSRYLVKRTGEKVFLECVQDMDHENMFWYRQDPGLGLRLIYFSYDVKMKEKGDIPEGYSVSREKKERFSLILESASTNQTSMYLCASKGAYEQYFGPGTRLTVT.

CDR3 in amino acids: CSVLRQGARGGEQFF. CDR3 sequence (DNA): TGCAGCGTCCTGCGACAGGGGGCCCGCGGGGGCGAGCAGTTCTTC. The chain links TRBV29-1 to TRBJ2-1, with TRBD1 matching over 10 bases. Looked up from germline, CDR1 is SQVTM and CDR2 is ANQGSEA. The CDR3 consists of 15 residues. V was pared by 6 bases and J by 10 bases, with 15 bases of the junction left unmatched.

The rearrangement uses TRBV28 and TRBJ1-5; tentative D call: TRBD1 (6 bases). Germline V gene sequence: CDR1 MDHEN, CDR2 SYDVKM. The germline V and J ends were trimmed by 4 bases and 0 bases, with 10 bases remaining between them. The CDR3 has 15 residues. The CDR3 loop is CASSWGGRSNQPQHF. The CDR3 DNA reads TGTGCCAGCAGTTGGGGGGGCCGTAGCAATCAGCCCCAGCATTTT.

The chain carries TRBV7-8 and TRBJ2-3, with D possibly TRBD2 on 6 matching bases. This CDR3 has 17 amino acids. With 0 bases removed from V and 4 bases from J, the gap between germline ends came to 17 bases. CDR1 and CDR2 (germline): SGHVS, FQNEAQ. Written as DNA, the CDR3 is TGTGCCAGCAGCTTAGCTTCGGACGGGGGAGGAGCAGATACGCAGTATTTT. It translates to CASSLASDGGGADTQYF.

The rearrangement uses TRBV24-1 and TRBJ2-1; 9 bases are shared with TRBD1. With V trimmed by 3 bases and J by 5 bases, 10 bases remained unmatched. CDR3 length equals 17 residues. Germline lookup yields CDR1 KGHDR and CDR2 SFDVKD. The CDR3 coding sequence is TGTGCCACCAGTGATCCAGCCGGACAGGGGAAAAACAATGAGCAGTTCTTC. It translates to CATSDPAGQGKNNEQFF.

This clone appeared a few times. This rearrangement joins TRBV19 to TRBJ1-1; possible D gene TRBD1, 6 bases. Germline assignment: CDR1 LNHDA and CDR2 SQIVND (reference sequence). V lost 7 bases, J lost 3 bases, and 12 bases lay in between. The CDR3 spans 13 residues. The DNA for the CDR3 is TGTGCCAGTACCCCCGGACAGCACACTGAAGCTTTCTTT. This gives the protein CASTPGQHTEAFF. The variable domain in full, completed from reference TRBV19 and TRBJ1-1, reads DGGITQSPKYLFRKEGQNVTLSCEQNLNHDAMYWYRQDPGQGLRLIYYSQIVNDFQKGDIAEGYSVSREKKESFPLTVTSAQKNPTAFYLCASTPGQHTEAFFGQGTRLTVV.

V usage is TRBV27 and J usage is TRBJ2-1, with no clear D. V gave up 5 bases and J gave up 0 bases, with 5 bases separating them. This CDR3 contains 13 residues. Germline assignment: CDR1 MNHEY and CDR2 SMNVEV (reference sequence). CDR3 protein: CASSPLSYNEQFF. CDR3 nucleotides: TGTGCCAGCAGTCCTCTCTCCTACAATGAGCAGTTCTTC.

This chain joins TRBV5-4 and TRBJ2-1, with 7 positions matching TRBD2. This CDR3 spans 16 amino acids. V was pared by 4 bases and J by 1 base, with 8 bases of the junction left unmatched. Germline V gene sequence: CDR1 SGHNT, CDR2 YYREEE (reference sequence). This chain's CDR3 is CASSREAGYSYNEQFF. As DNA, the CDR3 is TGTGCCAGCAGCCGGGAGGCGGGCTATTCCTACAATGAGCAGTTCTTC.

Of note for this clone: This same CDR3 is encoded by further DNA sequences in the sample. V and J are TRBV24-1 and TRBJ2-5; TRBD1 aligns across 9 bases. Trimming at V came to 1 base and at J to 3 bases, leaving 2 bases not matched to a gene. Germline V gene data show CDR1 as KGHDR and CDR2 as SFDVKD. The CDR3 has 15 residues. The CDR3 nucleotides are TGTGCCACCAGTGATTTACGGACAGGGGAAGAGACCCAGTACTTC. This codes for CATSDLRTGEETQYF.

The chain has TRBV30 and TRBJ2-4, with TRBD1 matching 8 bases. This CDR3 spans 13 amino acids. Germline CDR1 is GTSNPN and CDR2 is SVGIG (reference sequence). V was pared by 3 bases and J by 6 bases, with 4 bases of the junction left unmatched. CDR3 sequence reads: CAWSSGGSNIQYF. The CDR3 nucleotides read TGTGCCTGGAGCTCAGGGGGCTCAAACATTCAGTACTTC.

V gene TRBV12-3 or TRBV12-4 combines with J gene TRBJ1-3, with D possibly matching TRBD1 (5 bases). The CDR3 contains 13 residues. The V end lost 3 bases, the J end lost 6 bases, and 9 bases lay between the germline ends. CDR3 residues: CASSLAQANTIYF. The CDR3, as DNA: TGTGCCAGCAGTTTGGCACAGGCAAACACCATATATTTT.

The count of this clone is one. The genes are TRBV19 and TRBJ1-2; D is perhaps TRBD1 (6 bases). The CDR3 runs 13 residues. The germline gives CDR1 LNHDA, CDR2 SQIVND (reference sequence). V lost 8 bases, J lost 2 bases, and 12 bases lay in between. The chain's CDR3 is CASRMDRNYGYTF. In DNA, the CDR3 is TGTGCCAGTCGAATGGACAGAAACTATGGCTACACCTTC.

The rearrangement uses TRBV5-1 and TRBJ1-2, with 8 bases that match TRBD1. The J segment lost 3 bases and the V segment lost 0 bases, leaving 4 bases of the junction unmatched. Germline V lookup: CDR1 SGHRS, CDR2 YFSETQ. The CDR3 has 15 amino acids. CDR3 sequence: CASSLAPGGDYGYTF. The CDR3 nucleotides read TGCGCCAGCAGCTTGGCCCCAGGGGGCGACTATGGCTACACCTTC.

This sequence joins TRBV27 and TRBJ1-1, with 7 bases fitting TRBD1. This CDR3 is 16 amino acids long. V trimming: 5 bases; J trimming: 2 bases; junction bases outside the gene matches: 11. Germline assignment: CDR1 MNHEY and CDR2 SMNVEV (reference sequence). The CDR3 DNA follows: TGTGCCAGCAGTCCGGGACAGACGAAGGCAAACACTGAAGCTTTCTTT. It codes for CASSPGQTKANTEAFF.

V and J are TRBV7-2 and TRBJ1-2, with 7 bases identical to TRBD1. The germline CDR1 and CDR2 sequences are SGHTA and FQGNSA. The CDR3 is 13 residues long. V was pared by 6 bases and J by 2 bases, with 3 bases of the junction left unmatched. The CDR3 DNA follows: TGTGCCAGCAGTTTACAGGGGAACTATGGCTACACCTTC. Protein product: CASSLQGNYGYTF.

The chain employs TRBV28 and TRBJ1-2, with a tentative D call TRBD1 (6 bases). The CDR3 contains 14 residues. Trimming took off 5 bases at V and 4 bases at J, with 14 bases between the two ends. CDR1 and CDR2 from the germline V gene are MDHEN and SYDVKM. CDR3 sequence reads: CASSVQGFVYGYTF. The DNA of the CDR3 is TGTGCCAGCAGTGTACAGGGTTTCGTCTATGGCTACACCTTC.

The chain has TRBV19 and TRBJ1-5; D is unresolved. The V gene lost 1 base and the J gene lost 4 bases, with 17 bases spanning the gap. Germline CDR1 reads LNHDA; CDR2 reads SQIVND (reference sequence). This CDR3 comprises 17 residues. In DNA form, the CDR3 reads TGTGCCAGTAGTATAGGGAGAATTAGGAAACCGAATCAGCCCCAGCATTTT. It is translated as CASSIGRIRKPNQPQHF.

The chain has TRBV29-1 and TRBJ2-1, with D tentatively TRBD2 (6 bases). With 7 bases removed from V and 9 bases from J, the gap between germline ends came to 16 bases. This CDR3 spans 12 amino acids. Germline V gene data show CDR1 as SQVTM and CDR2 as ANQGSEA. In DNA form, the CDR3 reads TGCAGCGCCGGGCGGGGTTTAGGTGAGCAGTTCTTC. Translated, it gives CSAGRGLGEQFF.

The chain recombines TRBV6-5 with TRBJ1-2; D call uncertain. V dropped 0 bases and J dropped 8 bases, with 10 bases sitting between them. The CDR3 runs 13 residues. Germline V gene lookup returns CDR1 MNHEY and CDR2 SVGAGI. The CDR3: CASSYSALMGYTF. The DNA for the CDR3 is TGTGCCAGCAGTTACTCGGCCCTGATGGGCTACACCTTC.

The rearrangement joins TRBV27 to TRBJ1-3; 8 bases are shared with TRBD1. V shed 5 bases, J shed 5 bases, and the junction held 14 bases outside the gene matches. The germline CDR1 and CDR2 sequences are MNHEY and SMNVEV (reference sequence). The CDR3 has 17 amino acids. The CDR3 region is CASSPTRPGQARNTIYF. The CDR3 DNA reads TGTGCCAGCAGTCCTACACGCCCGGGACAGGCAAGAAACACCATATATTTT.